Listed below are T cell receptor beta chains from one sample, sequenced in a study of blood T cell repertoires in COVID-19. Repertoires were generated with immunoSEQ multiplex PCR, while TCRdb's copy carries only in-frame clones and drops some. The profile shows 45,000 to 65,000 clones, approximately 84% of them singletons. Sequencing input: peripheral blood. The origin of the receptors is a man in his 60s with acute or convalescent COVID-19. CDR3s include the opening cysteine and the closing phenylalanine or tryptophan.

>TRBJ2-3|TRBV5-6
CASSSTGGVTDTQYF
>TRBJ2-3|TRBV6-6
CASSRLRGSGTDTQYF
>TRBJ2-7|TRBV4-2
CASSQPALAGGIYEQYF
>TRBJ1-1|TRBV19
CASSIAAGGTEAFF
>TRBJ1-4|TRBV30
CAWSRGTIEKLFF
>TRBJ2-7|TRBV2
CASSERGDSYEQYF
>TRBJ2-2|TRBV7-6
CASSLGAGGPGTGELFF
>TRBJ1-5|TRBV29-1
CSVAGGGDQPQHF
>TRBJ1-5|TRBV19
CASRADRTTSNQPQHF
>TRBJ2-4|TRBV5-4
CARSLAGGPGWEENIQYF
>TRBJ2-5|TRBV9
CASSVGPQETQYF
>TRBJ2-2|TRBV10-3
CAISGQGVLNTGELFF
>TRBJ2-5|TRBV28
CASSDRGYQETQYF
>TRBJ1-2|TRBV5-4
CASSLVGTENGYTF
>TRBJ2-1|TRBV27
CASLSLAWNEQFF
>TRBJ1-4|TRBV5-5
CASSLTGRGAATNEKLFF
>TRBJ2-7|TRBV14
CASSRGPGQPSYEQYF
>TRBJ1-1|TRBV28
CASRRTDNTEAFF
>TRBJ2-3|TRBV6-5
CASSQKITQYF
>TRBJ2-7|TRBV25-1
CASSEWKGTNEQYF
>TRBJ1-2|TRBV7-9
CASSPQDRGWHGYTF
>TRBJ2-1|TRBV7-3
CASSLDRGVYNEQFF
>TRBJ2-5|TRBV30
CACQGETQYF
>TRBJ2-3|TRBV7-2
CASSSRTSGYTDTQYF
>TRBJ1-1|TRBV19
CASSSERMNTEAFF
>TRBJ2-1|TRBV5-1
CASSLNVGQSEQFF
>TRBJ2-5|TRBV19
CASKPRLAPQETQYF
>TRBJ1-2|TRBV19
CASRDDSNYGYTF
>TRBJ2-5|TRBV27
CASSWGDQETQYF
>TRBJ2-7|TRBV25-1
CASSELSGQSYEQYF
>TRBJ2-2|TRBV5-1
CASSFSGSTGELFF
>TRBJ1-2|TRBV29-1
CSVVQGTLGYTF
>TRBJ2-7|TRBV6-5
CASRPPAGSGEQYF
>TRBJ1-5|TRBV13
CASSFGGNQPQHF
>TRBJ2-7|TRBV7-2
CASSLSPRGVSYEQYF
>TRBJ2-1|TRBV29-1
CSVPGTGGSYNEQFF
>TRBJ1-3|TRBV6-5
CASSLTDFSGNTIYF
>TRBJ1-1|TRBV29-1
CSVVWTGGTTEAFF
>TRBJ1-6|TRBV6-6
CASSRQGASSYNSPLHF
>TRBJ1-5|TRBV7-2
CASSLEGQGASNQPQHF